These T cell receptor beta chains were read from a single sample in a study of identical twins. TCRdb processed the 5' RACE reads anew with MiXCR; each CDR3 protein has one entry. The table includes more than 1.5 million distinct CDR3 sequences, roughly a third detected once. Sequencing was performed on cord blood. The receptors derive from a newborn girl in good health. CDR3s include the opening cysteine and the closing phenylalanine or tryptophan. The D gene is left open where the match is weak. Clone size is not always given. Where it is, it says once, few, many or a class for expanded clones.

NA,TRBV5-1,TRBD2,TRBJ2-7,TGCGCCAGCACCCCGACTCAACTAGCGGGGGTTTCCTACAATGAGCAGTACTTC,CASTPTQLAGVSYNEQYF
few,TRBV28,TRBD1,TRBJ1-2,TGTGCCAGCAGTCAACCCCGTCAGGGGGAGAACTATGGCTACACCTTC,CASSQPRQGENYGYTF
many,TRBV7-9,NA,TRBJ2-3,TGTGCCAGCAGCTTTGGTACGCAGTATTTT,CASSFGTQYF
NA,TRBV27,NA,TRBJ2-7,TGTGCCAGCAGTTTTTCGAGGCTAAACTACGAGCAGTACTTC,CASSFSRLNYEQYF
few,TRBV27,NA,TRBJ2-7,TGTGCCAGCAGCCCACGACTCCCCTACGAGCAGTACTTC,CASSPRLPYEQYF
few,TRBV9,NA,TRBJ1-1,TGTGCCAGCAGCGTAGCCCCGGGCACTGAAGCTTTCTTT,CASSVAPGTEAFF
NA,TRBV27,NA,TRBJ2-6,TGTGCCAGCAGTCCCCACTCTGGGGCCAACGTCCTGACTTTC,CASSPHSGANVLTF
few,TRBV10-3,TRBD2,TRBJ2-5,TGTGCCATCAGAGCGGGGATCCAAGAGACCCAGTACTTC,CAIRAGIQETQYF
NA,TRBV18,NA,TRBJ2-3,TGTGCCAGCTCACCACCCGCCGCGGATACGCAGTATTTT,CASSPPAADTQYF
NA,TRBV9,NA,TRBJ1-1,TGTGCCAGCAGCGTATGGACGGCGAACACTGAAGCTTTCTTT,CASSVWTANTEAFF
NA,TRBV29-1,TRBD1,TRBJ1-2,TGCAGCGTCCAGACAGGGGGTGTCTATGGCTACACCTTC,CSVQTGGVYGYTF
few,TRBV25-1,NA,TRBJ2-5,TGTGCCAGCGGGGACAGGGCGGGGGGGGAGACCCAGTACTTC,CASGDRAGGETQYF
NA,TRBV20-1,NA,TRBJ1-1,TGCAGTGCTACCAAAGCGGGACCGAAAGACACTGAAGCTTTCTTT,CSATKAGPKDTEAFF
many,TRBV5-1,NA,TRBJ2-7,TGCGCCAGCCACAAGCCAGGCTACGAGCAGTACTTC,CASHKPGYEQYF